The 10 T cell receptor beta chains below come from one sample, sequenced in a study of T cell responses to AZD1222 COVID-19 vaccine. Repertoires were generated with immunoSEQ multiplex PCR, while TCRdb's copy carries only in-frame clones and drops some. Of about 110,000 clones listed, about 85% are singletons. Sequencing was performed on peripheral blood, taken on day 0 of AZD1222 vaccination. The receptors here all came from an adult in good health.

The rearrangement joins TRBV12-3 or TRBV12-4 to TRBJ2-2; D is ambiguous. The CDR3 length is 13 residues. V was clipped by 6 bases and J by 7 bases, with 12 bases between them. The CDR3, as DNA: TGTGCCAGCAGCTCGCAAGGCCTCGGGGAGCTGTTTTTT. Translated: CASSSQGLGELFF.

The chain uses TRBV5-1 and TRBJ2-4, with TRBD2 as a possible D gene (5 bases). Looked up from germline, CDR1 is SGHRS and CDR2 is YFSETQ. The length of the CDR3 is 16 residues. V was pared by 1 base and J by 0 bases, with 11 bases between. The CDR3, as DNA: TGCGCCAGCAGCTTGACTGACGGGATAGCCAAAAACATTCAGTACTTC. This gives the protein CASSLTDGIAKNIQYF. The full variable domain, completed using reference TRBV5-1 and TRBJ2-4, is KAGVTQTPRYLIKTRGQQVTLSCSPISGHRSVSWYQQTPGQGLQFLFEYFSETQRNKGNFPGRFSGRQFSNSRSEMNVSTLELGDSALYLCASSLTDGIAKNIQYFGAGTRLSVL.

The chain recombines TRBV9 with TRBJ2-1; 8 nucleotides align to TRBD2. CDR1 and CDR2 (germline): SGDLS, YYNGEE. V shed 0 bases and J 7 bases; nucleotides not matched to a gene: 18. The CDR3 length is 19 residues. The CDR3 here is CASSVVELPGGPGGNEQFF. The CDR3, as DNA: TGTGCCAGCAGCGTAGTAGAGTTACCGGGAGGGCCGGGTGGAAATGAGCAGTTCTTC.

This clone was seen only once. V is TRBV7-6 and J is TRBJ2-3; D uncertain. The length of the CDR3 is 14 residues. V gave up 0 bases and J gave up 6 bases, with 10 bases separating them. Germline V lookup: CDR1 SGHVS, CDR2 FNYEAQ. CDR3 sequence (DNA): TGTGCCAGCAGCTTAGCGTCCGCAGGTGATACGCAGTATTTT. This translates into CASSLASAGDTQYF.

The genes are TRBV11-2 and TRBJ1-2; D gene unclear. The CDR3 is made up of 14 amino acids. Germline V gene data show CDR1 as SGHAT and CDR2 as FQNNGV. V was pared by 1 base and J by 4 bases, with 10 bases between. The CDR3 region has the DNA TGTGCCAGCAGCTTAGTCCAGGCCCCCTATGGCTACACCTTC. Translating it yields CASSLVQAPYGYTF.

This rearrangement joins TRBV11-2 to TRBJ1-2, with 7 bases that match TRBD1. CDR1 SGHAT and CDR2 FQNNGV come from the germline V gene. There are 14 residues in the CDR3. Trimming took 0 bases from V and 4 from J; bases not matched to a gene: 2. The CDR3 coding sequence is TGTGCCAGCAGCTTAGAGGCAGGGGGCTATGGCTACACCTTC. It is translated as CASSLEAGGYGYTF.

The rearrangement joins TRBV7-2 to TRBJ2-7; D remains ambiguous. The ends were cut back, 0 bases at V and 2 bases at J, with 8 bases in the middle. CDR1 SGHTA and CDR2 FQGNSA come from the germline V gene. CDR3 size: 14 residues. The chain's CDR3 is CASSLADGTYEQYF. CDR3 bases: TGTGCCAGCAGCTTAGCGGACGGAACCTACGAGCAGTACTTC.

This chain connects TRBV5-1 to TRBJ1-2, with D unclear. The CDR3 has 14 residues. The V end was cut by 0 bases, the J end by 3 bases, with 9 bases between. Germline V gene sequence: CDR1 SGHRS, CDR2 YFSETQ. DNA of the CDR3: TGCGCCAGCAGCTTGGATCGCACCGACTATGGCTACACCTTC. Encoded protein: CASSLDRTDYGYTF.

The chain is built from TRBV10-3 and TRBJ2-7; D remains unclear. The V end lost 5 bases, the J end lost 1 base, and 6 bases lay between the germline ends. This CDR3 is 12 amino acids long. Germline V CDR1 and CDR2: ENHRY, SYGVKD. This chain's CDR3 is CAISRDSYEQYF. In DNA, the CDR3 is TGTGCCATCAGTAGGGATTCCTACGAGCAGTACTTC.

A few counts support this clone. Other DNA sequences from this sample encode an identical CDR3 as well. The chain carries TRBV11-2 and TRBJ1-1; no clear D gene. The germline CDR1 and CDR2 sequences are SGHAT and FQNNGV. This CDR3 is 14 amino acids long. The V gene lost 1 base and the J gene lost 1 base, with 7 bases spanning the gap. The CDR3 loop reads CASSLVAGNTEAFF. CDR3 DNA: TGTGCCAGCAGCTTAGTGGCTGGGAACACTGAAGCTTTCTTT.